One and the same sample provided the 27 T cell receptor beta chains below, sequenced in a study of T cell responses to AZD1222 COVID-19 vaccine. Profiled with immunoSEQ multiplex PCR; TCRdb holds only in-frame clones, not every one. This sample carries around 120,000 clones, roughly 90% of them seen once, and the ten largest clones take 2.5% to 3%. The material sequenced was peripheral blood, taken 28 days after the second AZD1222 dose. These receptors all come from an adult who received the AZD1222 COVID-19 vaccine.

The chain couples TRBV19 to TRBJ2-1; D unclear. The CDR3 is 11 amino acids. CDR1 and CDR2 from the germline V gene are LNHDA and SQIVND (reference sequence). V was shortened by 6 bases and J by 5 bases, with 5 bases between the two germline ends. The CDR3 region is CASRANNEQFF. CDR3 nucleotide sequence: TGTGCCAGTAGAGCTAACAATGAGCAGTTCTTC.

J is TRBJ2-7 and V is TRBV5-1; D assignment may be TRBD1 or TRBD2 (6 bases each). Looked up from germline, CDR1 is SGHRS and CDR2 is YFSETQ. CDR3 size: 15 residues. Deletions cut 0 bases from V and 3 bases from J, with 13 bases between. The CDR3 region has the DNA TGCGCCAGCAGCTTGGGAGGGGGGTCGGACTACGAGCAGTACTTC. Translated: CASSLGGGSDYEQYF. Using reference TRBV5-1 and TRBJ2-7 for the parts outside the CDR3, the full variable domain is KAGVTQTPRYLIKTRGQQVTLSCSPISGHRSVSWYQQTPGQGLQFLFEYFSETQRNKGNFPGRFSGRQFSNSRSEMNVSTLELGDSALYLCASSLGGGSDYEQYFGPGTRLTVT.

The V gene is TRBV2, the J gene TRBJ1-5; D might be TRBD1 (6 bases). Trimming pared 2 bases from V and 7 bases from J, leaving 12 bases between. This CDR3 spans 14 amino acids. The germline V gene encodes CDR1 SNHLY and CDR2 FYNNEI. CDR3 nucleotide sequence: TGTGCCAGCAGTGAACTCGGGACACCCCAGCCCCAGCATTTT. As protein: CASSELGTPQPQHF.

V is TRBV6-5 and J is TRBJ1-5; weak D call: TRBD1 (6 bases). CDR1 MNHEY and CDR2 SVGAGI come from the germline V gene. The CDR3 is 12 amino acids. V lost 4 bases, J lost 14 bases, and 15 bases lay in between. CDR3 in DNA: TGTGCCAGCAGTTCCCTGGACAGCAAAAAGCATTTT. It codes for CASSSLDSKKHF.

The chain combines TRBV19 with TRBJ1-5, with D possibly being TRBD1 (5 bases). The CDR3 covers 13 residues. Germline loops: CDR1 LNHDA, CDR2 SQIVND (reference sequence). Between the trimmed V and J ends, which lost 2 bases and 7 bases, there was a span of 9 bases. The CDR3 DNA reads TGTGCCAGTAGTATACAGGGAGAACAGCCCCAGCATTTT. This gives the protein CASSIQGEQPQHF. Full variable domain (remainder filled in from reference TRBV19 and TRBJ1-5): DGGITQSPKYLFRKEGQNVTLSCEQNLNHDAMYWYRQDPGQGLRLIYYSQIVNDFQKGDIAEGYSVSREKKESFPLTVTSAQKNPTAFYLCASSIQGEQPQHFGDGTRLSIL.

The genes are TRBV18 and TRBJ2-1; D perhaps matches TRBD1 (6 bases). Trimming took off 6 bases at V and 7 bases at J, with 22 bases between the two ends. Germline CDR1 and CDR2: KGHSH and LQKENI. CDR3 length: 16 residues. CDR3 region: CASSRGGPNTGNEQFF. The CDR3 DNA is TGTGCCAGCTCCCGAGGGGGACCCAACACGGGGAATGAGCAGTTCTTC.

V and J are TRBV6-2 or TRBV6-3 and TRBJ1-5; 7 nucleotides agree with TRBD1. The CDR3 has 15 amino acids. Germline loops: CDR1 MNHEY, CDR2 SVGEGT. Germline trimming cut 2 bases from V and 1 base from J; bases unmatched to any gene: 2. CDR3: CASSYTGVSNQPQHF. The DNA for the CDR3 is TGTGCCAGCAGTTACACAGGGGTGAGCAATCAGCCCCAGCATTTT.

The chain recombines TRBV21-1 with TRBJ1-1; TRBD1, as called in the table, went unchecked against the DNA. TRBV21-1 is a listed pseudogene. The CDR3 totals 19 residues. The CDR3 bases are TGTGCCAGCAGCAAACGGCGACAGGGAATTCTATTCGCTGTAACTGAAGCTTTCTTT. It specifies CASSKRRQGILFAVTEAFF.

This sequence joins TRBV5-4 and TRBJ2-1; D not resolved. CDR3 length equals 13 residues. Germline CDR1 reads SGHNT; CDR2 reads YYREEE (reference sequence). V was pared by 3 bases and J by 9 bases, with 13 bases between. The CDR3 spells CASSSRGLGEQFF. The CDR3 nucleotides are TGTGCCAGCAGCTCCCGAGGCCTTGGTGAGCAGTTCTTC.

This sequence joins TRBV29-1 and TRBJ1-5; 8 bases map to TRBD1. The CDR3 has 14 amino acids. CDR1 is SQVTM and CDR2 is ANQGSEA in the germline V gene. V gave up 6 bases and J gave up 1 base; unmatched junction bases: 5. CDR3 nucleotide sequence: TGCAGCGTACAGCAGGGGGCAAGCAATCAGCCCCAGCATTTT. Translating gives CSVQQGASNQPQHF.

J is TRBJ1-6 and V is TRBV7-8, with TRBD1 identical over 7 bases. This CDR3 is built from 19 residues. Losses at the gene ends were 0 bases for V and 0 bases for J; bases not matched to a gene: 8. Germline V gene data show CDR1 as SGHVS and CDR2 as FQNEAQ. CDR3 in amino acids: CASSLAAGTASSYNSPLHF. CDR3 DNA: TGTGCCAGCAGCTTAGCGGCGGGGACAGCGAGCTCCTATAATTCACCCCTCCACTTT.

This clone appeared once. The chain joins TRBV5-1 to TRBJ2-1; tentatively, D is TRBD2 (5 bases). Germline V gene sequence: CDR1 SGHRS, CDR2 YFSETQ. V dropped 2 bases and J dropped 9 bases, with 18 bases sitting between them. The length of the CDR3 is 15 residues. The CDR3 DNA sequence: TGCGCCAGCAGCTTCAGCGGACGAACAATCGGTGAGCAGTTCTTC. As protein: CASSFSGRTIGEQFF.

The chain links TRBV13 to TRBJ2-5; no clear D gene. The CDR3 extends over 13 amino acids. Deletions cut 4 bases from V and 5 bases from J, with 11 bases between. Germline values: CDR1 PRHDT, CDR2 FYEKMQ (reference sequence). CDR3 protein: CASSSYGEETQYF. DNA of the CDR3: TGTGCCAGCAGCTCCTACGGAGAGGAGACCCAGTACTTC.

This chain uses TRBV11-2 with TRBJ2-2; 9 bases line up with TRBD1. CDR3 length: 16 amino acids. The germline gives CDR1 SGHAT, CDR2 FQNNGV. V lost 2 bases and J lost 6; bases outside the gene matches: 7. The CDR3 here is CASSLWDRDLAGELFF. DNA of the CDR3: TGTGCCAGCAGCTTATGGGACAGGGATTTGGCCGGGGAGCTGTTTTTT.

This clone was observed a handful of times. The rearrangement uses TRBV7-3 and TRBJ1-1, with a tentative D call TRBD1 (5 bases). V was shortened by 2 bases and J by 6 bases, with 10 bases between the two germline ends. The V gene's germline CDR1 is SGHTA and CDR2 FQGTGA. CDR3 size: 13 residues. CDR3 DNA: TGTGCCAGCAGCTTATTCGGGGGAGCTGAAGCTTTCTTT. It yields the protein CASSLFGGAEAFF.

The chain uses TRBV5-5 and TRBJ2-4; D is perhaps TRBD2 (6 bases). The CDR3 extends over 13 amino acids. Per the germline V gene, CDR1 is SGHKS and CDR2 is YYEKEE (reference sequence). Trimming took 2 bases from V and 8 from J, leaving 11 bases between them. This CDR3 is CASSFPGEDIQYF. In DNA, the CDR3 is TGTGCCAGCAGCTTTCCGGGGGAGGACATTCAGTACTTC. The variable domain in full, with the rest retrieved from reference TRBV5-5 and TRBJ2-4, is DAGVTQSPTHLIKTRGQQVTLRCSPISGHKSVSWYQQVLGQGPQFIFQYYEKEERGRGNFPDRFSARQFPNYSSELNVNALLLGDSALYLCASSFPGEDIQYFGAGTRLSVL.

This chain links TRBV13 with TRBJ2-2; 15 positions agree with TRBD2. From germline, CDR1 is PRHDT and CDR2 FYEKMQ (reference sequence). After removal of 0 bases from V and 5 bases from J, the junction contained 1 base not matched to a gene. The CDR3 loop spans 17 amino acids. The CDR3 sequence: CASSLGGLAGGTGELFF. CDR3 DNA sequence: TGTGCCAGCAGCTTAGGCGGACTAGCGGGGGGGACCGGGGAGCTGTTTTTT.

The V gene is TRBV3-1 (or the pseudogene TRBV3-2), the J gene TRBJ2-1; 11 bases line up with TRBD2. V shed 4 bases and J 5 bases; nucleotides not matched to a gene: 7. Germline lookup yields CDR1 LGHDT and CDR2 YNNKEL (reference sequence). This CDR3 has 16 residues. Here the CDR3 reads CASSPFPGLADNEQFF. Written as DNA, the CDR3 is TGTGCCAGCAGCCCTTTCCCGGGACTAGCGGACAATGAGCAGTTCTTC.

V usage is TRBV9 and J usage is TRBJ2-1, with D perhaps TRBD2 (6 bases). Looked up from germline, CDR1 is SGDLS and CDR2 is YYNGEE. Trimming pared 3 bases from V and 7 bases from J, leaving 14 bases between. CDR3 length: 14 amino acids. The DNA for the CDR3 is TGTGCCAGCAGCGGACTATACCGGGGGAATGAGCAGTTCTTC. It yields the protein CASSGLYRGNEQFF.

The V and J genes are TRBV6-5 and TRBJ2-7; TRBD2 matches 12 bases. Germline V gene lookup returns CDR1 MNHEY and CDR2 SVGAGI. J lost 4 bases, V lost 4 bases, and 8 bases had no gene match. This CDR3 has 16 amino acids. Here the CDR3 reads CASSSDKLAGGYEQYF. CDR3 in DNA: TGTGCCAGCAGTTCCGACAAACTAGCGGGGGGTTACGAGCAGTACTTC.

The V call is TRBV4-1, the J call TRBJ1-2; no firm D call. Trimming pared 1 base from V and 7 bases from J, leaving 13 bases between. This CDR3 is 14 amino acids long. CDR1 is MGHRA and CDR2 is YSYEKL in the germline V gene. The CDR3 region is CASSQARTAPGYTF. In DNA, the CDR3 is TGCGCCAGCAGCCAAGCCAGGACTGCACCTGGCTACACCTTC.

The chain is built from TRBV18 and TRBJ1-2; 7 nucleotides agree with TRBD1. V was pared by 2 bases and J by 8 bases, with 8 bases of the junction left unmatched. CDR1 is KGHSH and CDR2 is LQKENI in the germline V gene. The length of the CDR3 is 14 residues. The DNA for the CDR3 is TGTGCCAGCTCACCATATCTCACAGGGGAAGGCTACACCTTC. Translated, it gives CASSPYLTGEGYTF.

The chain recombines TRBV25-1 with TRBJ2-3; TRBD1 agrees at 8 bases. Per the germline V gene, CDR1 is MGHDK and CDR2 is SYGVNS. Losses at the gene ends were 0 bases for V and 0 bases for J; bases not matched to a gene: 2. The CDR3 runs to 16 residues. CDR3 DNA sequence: TGTGCCAGCAGTGAATATCGGACAGGGAGCACAGATACGCAGTATTTT. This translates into CASSEYRTGSTDTQYF.

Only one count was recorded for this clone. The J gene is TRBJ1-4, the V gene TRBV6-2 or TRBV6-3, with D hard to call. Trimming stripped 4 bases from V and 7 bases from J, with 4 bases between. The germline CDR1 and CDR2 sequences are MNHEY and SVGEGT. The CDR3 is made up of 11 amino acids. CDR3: CASSSVEKLFF. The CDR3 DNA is TGTGCCAGCAGTTCGGTTGAAAAACTGTTTTTT.

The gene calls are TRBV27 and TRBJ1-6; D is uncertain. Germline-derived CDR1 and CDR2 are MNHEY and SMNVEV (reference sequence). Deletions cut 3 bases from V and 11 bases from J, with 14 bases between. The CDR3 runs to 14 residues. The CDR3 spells CASSFFRGGAPLHF. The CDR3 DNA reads TGTGCCAGCAGTTTCTTCCGGGGTGGGGCACCCCTCCACTTT.

CDR3 in DNA: TGTGCCAGCAGCTTATCCCGGAACTCCTACGAGCAGTACTTC. It yields the protein CASSLSRNSYEQYF. This chain joins TRBV7-2 and TRBJ2-7; no clear D gene. The ends were cut back, 2 bases at V and 0 bases at J, with 8 bases in the middle. Germline loops: CDR1 SGHTA, CDR2 FQGNSA. The CDR3 has 14 residues.

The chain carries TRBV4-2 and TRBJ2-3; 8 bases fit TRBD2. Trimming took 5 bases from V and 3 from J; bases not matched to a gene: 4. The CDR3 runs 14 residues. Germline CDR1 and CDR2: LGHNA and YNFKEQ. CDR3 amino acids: CASSGGLVTDTQYF. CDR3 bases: TGTGCCAGCAGCGGGGGACTAGTTACAGATACGCAGTATTTT.